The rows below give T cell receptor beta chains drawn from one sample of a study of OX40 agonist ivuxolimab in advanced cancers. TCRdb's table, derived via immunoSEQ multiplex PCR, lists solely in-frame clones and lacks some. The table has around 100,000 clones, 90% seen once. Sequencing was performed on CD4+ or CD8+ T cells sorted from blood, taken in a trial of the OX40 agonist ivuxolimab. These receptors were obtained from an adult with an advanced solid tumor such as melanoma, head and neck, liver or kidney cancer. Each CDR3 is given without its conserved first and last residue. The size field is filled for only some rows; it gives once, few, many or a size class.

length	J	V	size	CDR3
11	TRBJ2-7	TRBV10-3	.	AISEGQGGEQY
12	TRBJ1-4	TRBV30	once	AWNRETGSEKLF
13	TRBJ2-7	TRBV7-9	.	ASSFAGAPGYEQY
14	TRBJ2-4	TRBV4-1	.	ASSLFQGAAKNIQY
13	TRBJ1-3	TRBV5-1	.	ASSAYQGTGNTIY
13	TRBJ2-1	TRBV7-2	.	ASSLSSGRGNEQF
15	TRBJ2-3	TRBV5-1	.	ASSTTPGRPSTDTQY
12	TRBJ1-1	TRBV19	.	ASSIRRPDTEAF
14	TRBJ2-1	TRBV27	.	ASSLNLGSSYNEQF
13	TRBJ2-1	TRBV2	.	ASSPEIAGANEQF
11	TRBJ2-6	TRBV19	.	AGGRTGANVLT
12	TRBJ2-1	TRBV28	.	ASTLWQGRNEQF
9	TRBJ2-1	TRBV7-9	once	ASSLIGEQF
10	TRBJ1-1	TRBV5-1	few	ASSLDGHEAF
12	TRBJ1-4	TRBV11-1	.	ASGEGRPNEKLF
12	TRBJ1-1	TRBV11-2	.	ASRTQGGGTEAF
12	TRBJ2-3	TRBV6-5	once	ASSSSGGTDTQY
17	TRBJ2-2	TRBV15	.	ATSKVRLAGVWGTGELF
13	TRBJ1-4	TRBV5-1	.	ASSLRGTGQEKLF
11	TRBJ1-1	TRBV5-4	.	ASSLTRGTEAF
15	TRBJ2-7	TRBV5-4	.	ASSLGLAGPPTGEQY
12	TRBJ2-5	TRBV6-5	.	ASSLDRVVETQY
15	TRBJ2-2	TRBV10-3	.	AISQPQLGGTSGELF
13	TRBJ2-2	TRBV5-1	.	ASSLVGHNTGELF
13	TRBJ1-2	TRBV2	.	ASSMWRRTNYGYT
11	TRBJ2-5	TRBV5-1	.	ASSLESSGSRY
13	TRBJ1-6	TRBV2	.	ASWGFGQINSPLH
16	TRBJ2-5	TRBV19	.	ASSIVSGAARLQETQY
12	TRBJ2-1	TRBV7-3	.	ASSRDGLDNEQF
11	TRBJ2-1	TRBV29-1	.	SVLAGGRNEQF
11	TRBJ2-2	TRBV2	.	ASNGWSTGELF